This T cell receptor (beta chain) was identified during a study of T cell changes during pregnancy in multiple sclerosis. A few counts support this clone. Trimming took 5 bases from V and 4 from J; bases not matched to a gene: 10. Germline V CDR1 and CDR2: MDHEN, SYDVKM. The CDR3 sequence is 16 residues long. Profiled with immunoSEQ multiplex PCR; TCRdb holds only in-frame clones, not every one. This table holds about 47,000 clones, about 92% found once. The sequences come from peripheral blood, collected in the third trimester of pregnancy. The rearrangement links TRBV28 to TRBJ2-7, with 11 bases that match TRBD2. The clonotype was recovered from a female donor with multiple sclerosis, enrolled in a pregnancy study. CDR3 sequence reads: CASSPPLAGASYEQYF. CDR3 nucleotides: TGTGCCAGCAGTCCCCCACTAGCGGGAGCGTCGTACGAGCAGTACTTC.